The clone carrying this TCR beta chain came up a few times. Its antigen is as yet unknown. At collection, donors were nominally healthy, but unrecorded immune exposures were probable. The data originate from a study of cytomegalovirus exposure and HLA in healthy donors. PCR used 60 Vbeta primers and 13 Jbeta primers. TCRdb's table, derived via immunoSEQ multiplex PCR, lists solely in-frame clones and lacks some. The sample holds about 120,000 clones, around three quarters seen once. Findings of the study overall: Several top significant clusters appeared, in a later analysis, to be linked to common viral pathogens.

CDR3 length equals 14 residues. Germline V gene sequence: CDR1 ENHRY, CDR2 SYGVKD. The specimen sequenced was PBMCs. The TCR was taken from a man aged 40-50 years in good health and CMV-seropositive. The rearrangement links TRBV10-3 to TRBJ2-3; 13 nucleotides match TRBD2. DNA for the CDR3: TGTGGCACTAGCGGGGGGGTTTCCACAGATACGCAGTATTTT. This gives the protein CGTSGGVSTDTQYF.